This T cell receptor beta chain is drawn from a study of blood T cell repertoires in COVID-19. Study in general: PBMCs, B-cell-depleted T cells, or T cells were the source of the cDNA or gDNA that made up the material.

Living in 24 US areas, the participants were between 18 and 89 years of age. Sequenced by immunoSEQ multiplex PCR; TCRdb stores in-frame clones only, minus some. This sample yields 180,000 or so clones, of which around 88% are seen a single time; 5% to 7% belongs to the top ten. The material sequenced was PBMCs or T cells enriched from blood (not recorded which). This clonotype originated in a middle-aged man with acute COVID-19.

This CDR3 reads CASRMPPLALRDRGPLSPSPLHF. In DNA form, the CDR3 reads TGCGCCAGCAGGATGCCCCCTCTCGCACTCCGGGACAGGGGCCCGCTGTCCCCATCACCCCTCCACTTT. The chain has TRBV5-1 and TRBJ1-6; 10 nucleotides agree with TRBD1. With V trimmed by 5 bases and J by 10 bases, 33 bases remained unmatched. This CDR3 has 23 amino acids. Germline V CDR1 and CDR2: SGHRS, YFSETQ.